Following are 10 T cell receptor beta chains from one sample sequenced in a study of blood T cell repertoires in COVID-19. Assay: immunoSEQ multiplex PCR; the TCRdb copy retains only in-frame clones and omits some. In the table there are roughly 220,000 clones, over 75% of which are singletons. The sample comprised PBMCs or T cells enriched from blood (not recorded which). The receptors were sampled from a young man with acute COVID-19.

This clone was counted a single time. V usage is TRBV7-6 and J usage is TRBJ2-7; perhaps TRBD2 as D (6 bases). Trimming cost V 5 bases and J 3 bases, with 17 bases left between them. Germline CDR1 SGHVS, CDR2 FNYEAQ. There are 15 residues in the CDR3. CDR3 amino acids: CASSAREFPFYEQYF. CDR3 nucleotides: TGTGCCAGCAGCGCCCGGGAGTTTCCTTTCTACGAGCAGTACTTC. The full variable domain, completed using reference TRBV7-6 and TRBJ2-7, is GAGVSQSPRYKVTKRGQDVALRCDPISGHVSLYWYRQALGQGPEFLTYFNYEAQQDKSGLPNDRFSAERPEGSISTLTIQRTEQRDSAMYRCASSAREFPFYEQYFGPGTRLTVT.

V usage is TRBV2 and J usage is TRBJ2-2; TRBD2 aligns across 9 bases. With 2 bases clipped from V and 5 bases from J, the junction kept 6 bases outside the gene matches. The germline V gene encodes CDR1 SNHLY and CDR2 FYNNEI. The CDR3 extends over 16 amino acids. CDR3 region: CASSERVAGATGELFF. The CDR3 DNA sequence: TGTGCCAGCAGTGAACGGGTAGCGGGGGCTACCGGGGAGCTGTTTTTT. The full variable domain, rest sourced from reference TRBV2 and TRBJ2-2, is EPEVTQTPSHQVTQMGQEVILRCVPISNHLYFYWYRQILGQKVEFLVSFYNNEISEKSEIFDDQFSVERPDGSNFTLKIRSTKLEDSAMYFCASSERVAGATGELFFGEGSRLTVL.

This clone was seen only a few times. The rearrangement links TRBV5-1 to TRBJ2-5; 9 bases map to TRBD1. Losses at the gene ends were 4 bases for V and 5 bases for J; bases not matched to a gene: 12. Germline V gene lookup returns CDR1 SGHRS and CDR2 YFSETQ. The CDR3 contains 16 residues. The CDR3 DNA reads TGCGCCAGCAGCCCGGGATTCAGGGACAGGGATGAGACCCAGTACTTC. Its protein is CASSPGFRDRDETQYF.

The CDR3 is CAWTVGTGGTEAFF. CDR3 bases: TGTGCCTGGACCGTAGGGACAGGGGGTACTGAAGCTTTCTTT. The chain carries TRBV30 and TRBJ1-1, with 11 positions matching TRBD1. V was clipped by 4 bases and J by 5 bases; unmatched bases: 6. Germline CDR1 is GTSNPN and CDR2 is SVGIG (reference sequence). The CDR3 is 14 residues long.

The DNA of the CDR3 is TGCAGCATCGGACAGGGTTCGTCTGGCTACACCTTC. Translated: CSIGQGSSGYTF. The chain has TRBV29-1 and TRBJ1-2, with 8 bases that match TRBD1. Looked up from germline, CDR1 is SQVTM and CDR2 is ANQGSEA. This CDR3 is built from 12 residues. Trimming removed 8 bases from V and 7 bases from J; junction bases left unmatched: 9.

The J gene is TRBJ1-1, the V gene TRBV28; 9 bases align to TRBD1. With V trimmed by 6 bases and J by 0 bases, 8 bases remained unmatched. This CDR3 region has 16 residues. CDR1 is MDHEN, CDR2 SYDVKM, per germline. The CDR3 DNA reads TGTGCCAGCAGCCGTCCCGGGACAGGGATGAACACTGAAGCTTTCTTT. Protein product: CASSRPGTGMNTEAFF.

The chain carries TRBV7-6 and TRBJ1-3; 7 bases align to TRBD1. The CDR3 is made up of 17 amino acids. Germline V gene sequence: CDR1 SGHVS, CDR2 FNYEAQ. The J segment lost 2 bases and the V segment lost 3 bases, leaving 10 bases of the junction unmatched. CDR3: CASSFLPLDRAGNTIYF. Here the CDR3 DNA reads TGTGCCAGCAGCTTCCTCCCTCTAGACAGGGCTGGAAACACCATATATTTT. Drawing the rest from reference TRBV7-6 and TRBJ1-3, the complete variable domain is GAGVSQSPRYKVTKRGQDVALRCDPISGHVSLYWYRQALGQGPEFLTYFNYEAQQDKSGLPNDRFSAERPEGSISTLTIQRTEQRDSAMYRCASSFLPLDRAGNTIYFGEGSWLTVV.

The genes are TRBV30 and TRBJ1-5; TRBD1 matches 8 bases. The CDR3 contains 15 residues. The ends lost 3 bases at V and 4 bases at J; junction bases unmatched: 8. The V gene's germline CDR1 is GTSNPN and CDR2 SVGIG (reference sequence). CDR3 DNA: TGTGCCTGGAGGGGGTACAGGGGGGTTAATCAGCCCCAGCATTTT. It translates to CAWRGYRGVNQPQHF.

The chain couples TRBV28 to TRBJ1-1; a weak D match, TRBD1 (5 bases). The CDR3 covers 15 residues. Germline V gene data show CDR1 as MDHEN and CDR2 as SYDVKM. Trimming removed 3 bases at V and 3 bases at J, with 14 bases between. The CDR3: CASSFRRGFDTEAFF. CDR3 coding DNA: TGTGCCAGCAGTTTTCGTAGGGGTTTCGACACTGAAGCTTTCTTT.

The chain is built from TRBV11-2 and TRBJ1-1; D gene unclear. Looked up from germline, CDR1 is SGHAT and CDR2 is FQNNGV. The ends were cut back, 1 base at V and 7 bases at J, with 10 bases in the middle. The CDR3 runs to 13 residues. CDR3 residues: CASSLGAGYEAFF. The CDR3 DNA follows: TGTGCCAGCAGCTTAGGCGCCGGGTATGAAGCTTTCTTT.